The 29 T cell receptor beta chains reported below all come from one sample, sequenced in a study of radiation and T cells in renal cell carcinoma. The data were produced by immunoSEQ multiplex PCR, yet TCRdb's version contains in-frame clones alone and is incomplete. The sample lists roughly 58,000 clones; 65% to 80% were seen once. Stated time point: blood 4 weeks post-SBRT, at nephrectomy. Treatment here: 15 Gy SBRT to primary tumor, nephrectomy 4 weeks later. The sample here was blood, taken from a patient whose treatment included radiotherapy and nephrectomy. The receptors come from a man between 60 and 75 years old with renal cell carcinoma.

The chain has TRBV12-5 and TRBJ2-5; D might be TRBD1 (6 bases). Trimming removed 6 bases from V and 5 bases from J, with 10 bases in between. The CDR3 spans 12 residues. Per germline, CDR1 LGHNT and CDR2 FRNRAP. This chain's CDR3 is CASGRRGETQYF. DNA for the CDR3: TGTGCTAGTGGCCGCAGGGGTGAGACCCAGTACTTC.

In this sample, this clone turned up a few times. This chain links TRBV6-1 with TRBJ1-2, with 9 bases identical to TRBD1. Germline V gene sequence: CDR1 MNHNS, CDR2 SASEGT. The CDR3 consists of 12 residues. V shed 4 bases, J shed 7 bases, and the junction held 1 base outside the gene matches. CDR3 sequence (DNA): TGTGCCAGCAGTGGGGACAGGGTTGGCTACACCTTC. As protein: CASSGDRVGYTF.

The sample holds a few counts of this clone. The rearrangement joins TRBV7-9 to TRBJ1-4; TRBD1 matches at 7 bases. From germline, CDR1 is SEHNR and CDR2 FQNEAQ (reference sequence). J lost 6 bases, V lost 1 base, and 11 bases had no gene match. The CDR3 length is 17 residues. CDR3 DNA: TGTGCCAGCAGCTTAGGGTGGCTGACAGGGACGGATGAAAAACTGTTTTTT. This gives the protein CASSLGWLTGTDEKLFF.

This clone was counted ten times or more. V and J are TRBV7-9 and TRBJ2-7; the D is unclear. Germline CDR1 is SEHNR and CDR2 is FQNEAQ (reference sequence). V dropped 6 bases and J dropped 4 bases, with 10 bases sitting between them. This CDR3 is built from 12 residues. The CDR3 sequence: CASSSSYYEQYF. CDR3 sequence (DNA): TGTGCCAGCAGTTCCTCCTATTACGAGCAGTACTTC.

There are a few counts of this clone. The genes are TRBV5-5 and TRBJ1-4; D remains ambiguous. The CDR3 consists of 14 residues. Trimming cost V 0 bases and J 5 bases, with 8 bases left between them. Germline CDR1 is SGHKS and CDR2 is YYEKEE (reference sequence). The CDR3 coding sequence is TGTGCCAGCAGCTTGGGGACGGAAAATGAAAAACTGTTTTTT. Protein: CASSLGTENEKLFF.

This sequence joins TRBV7-6 and TRBJ2-1; D ambiguous. The CDR3 contains 15 residues. V was shortened by 5 bases and J by 9 bases, with 20 bases between the two germline ends. Germline lookup yields CDR1 SGHVS and CDR2 FNYEAQ. The CDR3 DNA is TGTGCCAGCAGCCCTTGGCTCGGACGTGAGCGTGAGCAGTTCTTC. This encodes CASSPWLGREREQFF.

The rearrangement uses TRBV11-3 and TRBJ2-2; D may be TRBD2 (6 bases). Trimming took 3 bases from V and 2 from J, leaving 13 bases between them. This CDR3 spans 16 amino acids. CDR1 is SGHNT, CDR2 YENEEA, per germline. The CDR3 DNA reads as TGTGCCAGCAGCTTGAATTTGGGGGGAAACACCGGGGAGCTGTTTTTT. Its protein is CASSLNLGGNTGELFF.

The chain employs TRBV7-2 and TRBJ1-3; no firm D call. Germline values: CDR1 SGHTA, CDR2 FQGNSA. V shed 4 bases and J shed 3 bases, with 13 bases lying between them. The CDR3 length is 15 residues. The CDR3 sequence: CASSSLVGGGNTIYF. CDR3 nucleotides: TGTGCCAGCAGCTCCCTCGTAGGTGGTGGAAACACCATATATTTT.

J is TRBJ1-1 and V is TRBV5-1, with D possibly TRBD1 on 5 matching bases. Germline V gene lookup returns CDR1 SGHRS and CDR2 YFSETQ. The CDR3 has 15 residues. Trimming cost V 3 bases and J 0 bases, with 12 bases left between them. CDR3 sequence (DNA): TGCGCCAGCAGCTCGATACAGGAAATGAACACTGAAGCTTTCTTT. Translating it yields CASSSIQEMNTEAFF. Using reference TRBV5-1 and TRBJ1-1 for the parts outside the CDR3, the full variable domain is KAGVTQTPRYLIKTRGQQVTLSCSPISGHRSVSWYQQTPGQGLQFLFEYFSETQRNKGNFPGRFSGRQFSNSRSEMNVSTLELGDSALYLCASSSIQEMNTEAFFGQGTRLTVV.

The genes are TRBV11-2 and TRBJ1-5, with D possibly being TRBD1 (6 bases). Trimming pared 1 base from V and 7 bases from J, leaving 11 bases between. Germline V lookup: CDR1 SGHAT, CDR2 FQNNGV. CDR3 length: 14 residues. The CDR3 region has the DNA TGTGCCAGCAGCTTAGTACAGGGAAGACAGCCCCAGCATTTT. This gives the protein CASSLVQGRQPQHF.

The chain is built from TRBV5-6 and TRBJ1-2; 7 bases match TRBD1. Germline V gene sequence: CDR1 SGHDT, CDR2 YYEEEE. Trimming at V came to 4 bases and at J to 7 bases, leaving 13 bases not matched to a gene. The CDR3 runs to 15 residues. The CDR3 loop reads CASSRKDRWATGYTF. The CDR3 DNA reads as TGTGCCAGCAGCCGGAAGGACAGGTGGGCTACTGGCTACACCTTC.

The chain couples TRBV6-5 to TRBJ2-3; D might be TRBD2 (5 bases). V shed 6 bases and J shed 6 bases, with 19 bases lying between them. CDR3 length equals 15 residues. Germline values: CDR1 MNHEY, CDR2 SVGAGI. CDR3 amino acids: CASRDYAASPDTQYF. Here the CDR3 DNA reads TGTGCCAGCAGAGACTACGCAGCCTCCCCCGATACGCAGTATTTT.

The chain recombines TRBV7-2 with TRBJ1-4; no firm D call. V gave up 3 bases and J gave up 8 bases, with 10 bases separating them. This CDR3 is built from 13 residues. Germline V gene data show CDR1 as SGHTA and CDR2 as FQGNSA. CDR3: CASSLVGGEKLFF. The CDR3 bases are TGTGCCAGCAGCTTGGTCGGAGGCGAAAAACTGTTTTTT.

The rearrangement joins TRBV7-2 to TRBJ1-2; D gene ambiguous. Germline V gene lookup returns CDR1 SGHTA and CDR2 FQGNSA. Deletions cut 4 bases from V and 7 bases from J, with 13 bases between. The CDR3 is made up of 13 amino acids. CDR3 sequence (DNA): TGTGCCAGCAGCTCCGACCCAGTGTTTGGCTACACCTTC. It specifies CASSSDPVFGYTF.

The chain links TRBV5-1 to TRBJ2-2; a possible D gene is TRBD1 (5 bases). There are 16 residues in the CDR3. CDR1 and CDR2 from the germline V gene are SGHRS and YFSETQ. Deletions cut 2 bases from V and 1 base from J, with 12 bases between. The DNA for the CDR3 is TGCGCCAGCAGCTTAAATTTTGGACAGAACACCGGGGAGCTGTTTTTT. Its translation: CASSLNFGQNTGELFF.

The chain couples TRBV6-6 to TRBJ1-2; D unresolved. There are 12 residues in the CDR3. Germline CDR1 MNHNY, CDR2 SVGAGI (reference sequence). Trimming shortened V by 5 bases and J by 8 bases, and 12 bases separated the two germline ends. The CDR3 loop reads CASSPPMGGYTF. The CDR3 DNA reads as TGTGCCAGCAGTCCCCCCATGGGGGGCTACACCTTC.

This chain uses TRBV6-6 with TRBJ1-3; no clear D gene. V was trimmed by 7 bases and J by 8 bases, leaving 12 bases between them. Looked up from germline, CDR1 is MNHNY and CDR2 is SVGAGI (reference sequence). The CDR3 spans 12 residues. DNA of the CDR3: TGTGCCAGCACCCTACGGGTGGACACCATATATTTT. Translated: CASTLRVDTIYF.

The V and J genes are TRBV15 and TRBJ2-1, with 7 bases lining up with TRBD2. V trimming: 3 bases; J trimming: 5 bases; junction bases outside the gene matches: 10. The CDR3 has 16 residues. Per the germline V gene, CDR1 is LNHNV and CDR2 is YYDKDF (reference sequence). The CDR3 here is CATSREYLGGNNEQFF. DNA for the CDR3: TGTGCCACCAGCAGGGAATACCTCGGGGGGAACAATGAGCAGTTCTTC. Full variable domain (missing parts from reference TRBV15 and TRBJ2-1): DAMVIQNPRYQVTQFGKPVTLSCSQTLNHNVMYWYQQKSSQAPKLLFHYYDKDFNNEADTPDNFQSRRPNTSFCFLDIRSPGLGDTAMYLCATSREYLGGNNEQFFGPGTRLTVL.

The rearrangement links TRBV5-1 to TRBJ2-1; 9 bases map to TRBD2. This CDR3 is 18 amino acids long. J was trimmed by 1 base and V by 6 bases; bases with no gene match: 14. Germline lookup yields CDR1 SGHRS and CDR2 YFSETQ. CDR3 amino acids: CASKSSSGGTWSYNEQFF. The CDR3 DNA follows: TGCGCCAGCAAATCCAGTAGCGGGGGAACCTGGTCCTACAATGAGCAGTTCTTC.

The genes are TRBV5-1 and TRBJ2-2; the D gene is possibly TRBD2 (8 bases). CDR1 is SGHRS, CDR2 YFSETQ, per germline. V dropped 4 bases and J dropped 4 bases, with 20 bases sitting between them. CDR3 size: 17 residues. The CDR3 loop is CASSLTSGGGGTGELFF. CDR3 nucleotides: TGCGCCAGCAGCCTAACTAGCGGAGGGGGCGGCACCGGGGAGCTGTTTTTT.

The chain carries TRBV19 and TRBJ1-2; unclear D gene. This CDR3 region has 13 residues. The germline V and J ends were trimmed by 7 bases and 0 bases, with 9 bases remaining between them. Germline loops: CDR1 LNHDA, CDR2 SQIVND (reference sequence). CDR3 amino acids: CASKGEANYGYTF. CDR3 nucleotide sequence: TGTGCCAGTAAAGGTGAAGCTAACTATGGCTACACCTTC.

V and J are TRBV28 and TRBJ1-1; 8 positions agree with TRBD1. V shed 3 bases, J shed 1 base, and the junction held 10 bases outside the gene matches. The CDR3 extends over 17 amino acids. CDR1 MDHEN and CDR2 SYDVKM come from the germline V gene. CDR3 in amino acids: CASSFGRGPSSNTEAFF. The CDR3 DNA is TGTGCCAGCAGTTTCGGCAGGGGGCCCTCTTCGAACACTGAAGCTTTCTTT.

The chain uses TRBV4-3 and TRBJ2-7, with D tentatively TRBD2 (5 bases). The V gene's germline CDR1 is LGHNA and CDR2 YSLEER. CDR3 length: 15 amino acids. The V end was cut by 0 bases, the J end by 2 bases, with 11 bases between. CDR3 nucleotides: TGCGCCAGCAGCCAAGATGGAGGCGGAGCCTACGAGCAGTACTTC. Translation gives CASSQDGGGAYEQYF.

The chain links TRBV6-1 to TRBJ1-2, with D possibly being TRBD1 (6 bases). Germline CDR1 is MNHNS and CDR2 is SASEGT. Trimming took 1 base from V and 8 from J, leaving 20 bases between them. CDR3 size: 16 residues. CDR3 sequence: CASSEEIGGGVGGYTF. Here the CDR3 DNA reads TGTGCCAGCAGTGAAGAGATTGGAGGGGGAGTCGGCGGCTACACCTTC.

The V and J genes are TRBV19 and TRBJ2-7, with 10 bases identical to TRBD2. The V segment lost 6 bases and the J segment 3 bases; nucleotides outside the gene matches: 8. This CDR3 contains 15 residues. CDR1 LNHDA and CDR2 SQIVND come from the germline V gene (reference sequence). As DNA, the CDR3 is TGTGCCAGTAGGGAAGGAGCGGGAGGGGACTACGAGCAGTACGTC. Amino acids: CASREGAGGDYEQYV.

V is TRBV10-1 and J is TRBJ1-4; D remains ambiguous. The germline V and J ends were trimmed by 11 bases and 8 bases, with 6 bases remaining between them. The germline V gene has CDR1 WNHNN and CDR2 SYGVQD (reference sequence). CDR3 length: 9 residues. The CDR3 here is CALGEKLFF. The CDR3 coding sequence is TGCGCCCTCGGGGAAAAACTGTTTTTT.

The V gene is TRBV19, the J gene TRBJ1-4; 11 bases agree with TRBD1. CDR3 size: 16 residues. Trimming at V came to 5 bases and at J to 5 bases, leaving 7 bases not matched to a gene. CDR1 and CDR2 (germline): LNHDA, SQIVND (reference sequence). In nucleotides, the CDR3 is TGTGCCAGTAGTGCCGGGACAGGGGGGGGAAATGAAAAACTGTTTTTT. This codes for CASSAGTGGGNEKLFF.

The chain's CDR3 is CASSGLAGAPTDTQYF. The CDR3 bases are TGTGCCAGCAGTGGACTAGCGGGAGCCCCCACAGATACGCAGTATTTT. This chain connects TRBV11-2 to TRBJ2-3; 13 bases fit TRBD2. V trimming: 6 bases; J trimming: 2 bases; junction bases outside the gene matches: 5. CDR3 length: 16 amino acids. The germline gives CDR1 SGHAT, CDR2 FQNNGV.

This chain links TRBV10-3 with TRBJ1-1; possible D gene TRBD1, 5 bases. CDR3 size: 14 residues. V lost 7 bases, J lost 2 bases, and 14 bases lay in between. CDR1 and CDR2 from the germline V gene are ENHRY and SYGVKD. The CDR3 spells CAINTRGANTEAFF. The DNA for the CDR3 is TGTGCCATCAACACCCGTGGGGCTAACACTGAAGCTTTCTTT.